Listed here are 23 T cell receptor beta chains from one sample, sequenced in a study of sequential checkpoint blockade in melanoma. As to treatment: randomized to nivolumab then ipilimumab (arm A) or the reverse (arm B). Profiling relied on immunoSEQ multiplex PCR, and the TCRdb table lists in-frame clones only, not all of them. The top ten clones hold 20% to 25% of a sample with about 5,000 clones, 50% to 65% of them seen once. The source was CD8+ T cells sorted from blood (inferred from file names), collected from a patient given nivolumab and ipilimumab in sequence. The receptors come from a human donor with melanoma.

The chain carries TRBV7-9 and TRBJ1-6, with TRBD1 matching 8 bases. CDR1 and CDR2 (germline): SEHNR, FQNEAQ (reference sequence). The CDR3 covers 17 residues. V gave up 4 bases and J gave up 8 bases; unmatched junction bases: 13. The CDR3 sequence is CASSSHDRTGIDSPLHF. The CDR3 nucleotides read TGTGCCAGCAGCTCCCACGACAGGACAGGGATCGATTCACCCCTCCACTTT.

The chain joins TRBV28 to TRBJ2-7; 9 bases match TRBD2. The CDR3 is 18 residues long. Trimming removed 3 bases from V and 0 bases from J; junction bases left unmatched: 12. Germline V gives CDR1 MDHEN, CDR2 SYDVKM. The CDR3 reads CASSLRGGSGSYSYEQYF. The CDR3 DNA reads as TGTGCCAGCAGTTTGCGAGGGGGTAGCGGGAGTTACTCCTACGAGCAGTACTTC.

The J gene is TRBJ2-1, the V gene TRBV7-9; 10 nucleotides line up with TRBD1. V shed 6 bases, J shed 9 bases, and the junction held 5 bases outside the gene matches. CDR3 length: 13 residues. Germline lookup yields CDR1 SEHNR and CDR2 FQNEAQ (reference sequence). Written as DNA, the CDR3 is TGTGCCAGCAGGGGACAGGGGTTTAGTGAGCAGTTCTTC. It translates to CASRGQGFSEQFF. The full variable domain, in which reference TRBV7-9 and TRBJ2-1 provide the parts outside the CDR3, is DTGVSQNPRHKITKRGQNVTFRCDPISEHNRLYWYRQTLGQGPEFLTYFQNEAQLEKSRLLSDRFSAERPKGSFSTLEIQRTEQGDSAMYLCASRGQGFSEQFFGPGTRLTVL.

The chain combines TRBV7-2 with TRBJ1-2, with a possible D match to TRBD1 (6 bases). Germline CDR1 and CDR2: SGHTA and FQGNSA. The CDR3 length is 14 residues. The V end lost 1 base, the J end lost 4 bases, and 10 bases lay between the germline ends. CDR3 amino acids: CASSLGGQSYGYTF. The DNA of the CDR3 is TGTGCCAGCAGCTTAGGGGGACAAAGCTATGGCTACACCTTC.

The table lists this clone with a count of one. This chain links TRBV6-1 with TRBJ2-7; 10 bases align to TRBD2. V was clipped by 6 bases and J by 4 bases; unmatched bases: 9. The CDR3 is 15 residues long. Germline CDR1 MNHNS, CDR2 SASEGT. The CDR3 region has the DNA TGTGCCAGCAGGGGATTAGCGGGAGGTACATACGAGCAGTACTTC. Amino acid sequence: CASRGLAGGTYEQYF.

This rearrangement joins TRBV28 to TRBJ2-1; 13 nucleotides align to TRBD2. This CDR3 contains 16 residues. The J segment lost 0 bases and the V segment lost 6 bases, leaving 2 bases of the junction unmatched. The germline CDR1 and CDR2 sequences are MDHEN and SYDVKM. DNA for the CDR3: TGTGCCAGCAGGCGGACTAGCGGGAGCTCCTACAATGAGCAGTTCTTC. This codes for CASRRTSGSSYNEQFF.

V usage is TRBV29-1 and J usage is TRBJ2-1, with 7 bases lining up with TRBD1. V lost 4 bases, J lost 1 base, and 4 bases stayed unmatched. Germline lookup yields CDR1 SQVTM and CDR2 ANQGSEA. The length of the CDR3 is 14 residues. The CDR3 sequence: CSVVQQGSYNEQFF. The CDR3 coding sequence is TGCAGCGTTGTGCAACAGGGGTCCTACAATGAGCAGTTCTTC.

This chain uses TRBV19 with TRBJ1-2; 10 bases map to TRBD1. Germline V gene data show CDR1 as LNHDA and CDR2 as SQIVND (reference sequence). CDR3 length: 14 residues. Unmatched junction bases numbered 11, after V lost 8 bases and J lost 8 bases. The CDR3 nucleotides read TGTGCCAGTGGACCGGGACAGGGGCGTGAAGGCTACACCTTC. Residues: CASGPGQGREGYTF.

For the CDR3, the DNA is TGTGCCAGCAGAGCGACAGCAAACTATGGCTACACCTTC. Translation gives CASRATANYGYTF. This chain connects TRBV27 to TRBJ1-2; weak D call: TRBD1 (5 bases). Trimming took 6 bases from V and 2 from J, leaving 10 bases between them. The CDR3 loop spans 13 amino acids. CDR1 and CDR2 from the germline V gene are MNHEY and SMNVEV (reference sequence).

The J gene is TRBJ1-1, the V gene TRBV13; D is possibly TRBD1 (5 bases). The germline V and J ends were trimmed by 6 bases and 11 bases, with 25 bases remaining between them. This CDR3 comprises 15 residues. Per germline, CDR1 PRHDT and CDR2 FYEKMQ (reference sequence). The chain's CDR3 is CASSPGQGGLEGAFF. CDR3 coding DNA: TGTGCCAGCAGTCCAGGGCAGGGAGGTCTGGAAGGGGCTTTCTTT.

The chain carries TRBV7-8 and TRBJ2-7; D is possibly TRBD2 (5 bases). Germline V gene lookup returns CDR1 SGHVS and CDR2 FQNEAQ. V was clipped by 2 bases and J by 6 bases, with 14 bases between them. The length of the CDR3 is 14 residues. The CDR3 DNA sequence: TGTGCCAGCAGCTTAAGTCGGGGTGCATCCGAGCAGTACTTC. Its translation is CASSLSRGASEQYF.

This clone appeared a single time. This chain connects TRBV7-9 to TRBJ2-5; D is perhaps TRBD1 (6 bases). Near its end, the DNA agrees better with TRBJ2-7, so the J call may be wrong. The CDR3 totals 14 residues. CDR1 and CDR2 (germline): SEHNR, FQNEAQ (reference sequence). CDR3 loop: CASSLRTVDYEQYF. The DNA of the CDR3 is TGTGCCAGCAGCTTAAGGACAGTAGACTACGAGCAGTACTTC.

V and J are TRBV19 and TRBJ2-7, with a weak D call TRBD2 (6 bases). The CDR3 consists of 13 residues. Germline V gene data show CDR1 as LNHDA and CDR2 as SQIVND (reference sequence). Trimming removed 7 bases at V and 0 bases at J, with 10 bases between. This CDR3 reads CASMGTLSYEQYF. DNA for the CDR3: TGTGCCAGTATGGGGACTCTCTCCTACGAGCAGTACTTC.

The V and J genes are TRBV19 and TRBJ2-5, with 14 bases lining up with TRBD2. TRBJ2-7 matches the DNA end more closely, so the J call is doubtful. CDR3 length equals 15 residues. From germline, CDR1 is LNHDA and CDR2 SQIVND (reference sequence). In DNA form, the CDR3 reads TGTGCCAGTAGTATCGGGACTAGCGGGAGTTACGAGCAGTACTTC. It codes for CASSIGTSGSYEQYF.

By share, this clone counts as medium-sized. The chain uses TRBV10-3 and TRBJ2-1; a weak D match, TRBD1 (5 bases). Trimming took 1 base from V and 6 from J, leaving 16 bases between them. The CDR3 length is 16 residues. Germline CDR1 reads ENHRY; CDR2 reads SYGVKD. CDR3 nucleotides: TGTGCCATCAGTGAGTTTCCGGCACAGGAGAGCAATGAGCAGTTCTTC. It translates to CAISEFPAQESNEQFF.

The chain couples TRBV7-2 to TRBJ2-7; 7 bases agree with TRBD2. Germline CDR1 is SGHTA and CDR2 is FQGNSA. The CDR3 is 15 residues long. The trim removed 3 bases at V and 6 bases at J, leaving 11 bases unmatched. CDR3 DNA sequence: TGTGCCAGCAGCTTTAGTGGGGAGGGCCGCTTCGAGCAGTACTTC. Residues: CASSFSGEGRFEQYF.

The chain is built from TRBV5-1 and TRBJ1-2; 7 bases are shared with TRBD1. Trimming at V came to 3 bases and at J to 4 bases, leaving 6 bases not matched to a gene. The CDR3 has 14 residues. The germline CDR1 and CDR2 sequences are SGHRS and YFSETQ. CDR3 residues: CASSWGQSLYGYTF. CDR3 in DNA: TGCGCCAGCAGCTGGGGACAGTCCCTCTATGGCTACACCTTC.

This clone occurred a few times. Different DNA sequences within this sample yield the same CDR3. The CDR3 region is CASSQDRSGHGYTF. CDR3 DNA sequence: TGCGCCAGCAGCCAAGATAGGTCAGGCCATGGCTACACCTTC. This chain joins TRBV4-3 and TRBJ1-2; D not certain. Trimming cost V 0 bases and J 6 bases, with 11 bases left between them. The V gene's germline CDR1 is LGHNA and CDR2 YSLEER. The CDR3 is 14 residues long.

The DNA of the CDR3 is TGCGCCAGCAGCCAGGTGGAACAGGGCTATGAGCAGTTCTTC. Residues: CASSQVEQGYEQFF. This chain links TRBV4-3 with TRBJ2-1, with D possibly being TRBD1 (6 bases). Trimming removed 3 bases at V and 8 bases at J, with 14 bases between. Germline CDR1 reads LGHNA; CDR2 reads YSLEER. The CDR3 length is 14 residues.

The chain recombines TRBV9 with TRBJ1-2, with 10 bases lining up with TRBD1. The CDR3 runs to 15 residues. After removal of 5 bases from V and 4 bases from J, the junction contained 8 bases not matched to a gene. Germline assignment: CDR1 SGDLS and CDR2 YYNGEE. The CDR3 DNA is TGTGCCAGCAGTGTTGGGACAGGGGAATCCTATGGCTACACCTTC. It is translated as CASSVGTGESYGYTF.

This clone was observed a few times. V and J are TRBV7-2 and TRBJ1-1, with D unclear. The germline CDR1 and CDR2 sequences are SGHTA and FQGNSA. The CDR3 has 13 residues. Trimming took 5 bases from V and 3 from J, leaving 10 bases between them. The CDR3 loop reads CASSPWRDTEAFF. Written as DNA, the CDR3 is TGTGCCAGCAGCCCATGGAGGGACACTGAAGCTTTCTTT.

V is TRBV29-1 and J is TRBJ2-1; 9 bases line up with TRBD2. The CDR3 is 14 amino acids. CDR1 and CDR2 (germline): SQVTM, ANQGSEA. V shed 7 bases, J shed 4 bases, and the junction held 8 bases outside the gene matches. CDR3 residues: CSAIAGARYNEQFF. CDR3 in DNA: TGCAGCGCCATAGCGGGAGCGAGGTACAATGAGCAGTTCTTC.

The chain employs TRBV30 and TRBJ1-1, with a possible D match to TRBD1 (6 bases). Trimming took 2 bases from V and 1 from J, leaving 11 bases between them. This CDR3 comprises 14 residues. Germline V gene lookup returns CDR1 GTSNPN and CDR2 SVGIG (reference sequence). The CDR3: CAWSYTGSNTEAFF. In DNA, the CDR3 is TGTGCCTGGAGTTATACAGGGTCGAACACTGAAGCTTTCTTT.